What follows is one T cell receptor (beta chain) and its context. Its antigen is undetermined. The method was immunoSEQ multiplex PCR; TCRdb's version includes in-frame clones alone and lacks a portion of them. The data contain 150,000 to 200,000 clones, about 90% of them seen just once; the ten biggest clones take up around 1%. The record originates from a study of T cell responses to AZD1222 COVID-19 vaccine. Study-level points and caveats: Clonal diversity was possibly underestimated, and white British individuals and females predominated among donors. Rises in breadth and depth of Spike-specific TCRs came after two AZD1222 doses.

This material consisted of peripheral blood, taken 28 days after the second AZD1222 dose. The sequence was obtained from an adult who received the AZD1222 COVID-19 vaccine.

This chain's CDR3 is CASSRRDREVDEQYF. As DNA, the CDR3 is TGTGCCAGCAGCCGCCGGGACAGGGAGGTCGACGAGCAGTACTTC. The genes are TRBV4-2 and TRBJ2-7; TRBD1 matches at 9 bases. This CDR3 region has 15 residues. The V gene's germline CDR1 is LGHNA and CDR2 YNFKEQ. The trim removed 4 bases at V and 5 bases at J, leaving 9 bases unmatched.